This TCR beta chain was documented in a study of blood T cells in healthy people across ages. Turning to the study itself: With template switching, about one barcoded beta molecule was captured per two T cells.

Details on this clonotype: The antigen is undetermined.

Each of the donors had roughly 9.4 milliliters of peripheral blood drawn into EDTA-treated Vacutainer tubes. It was with a sample-barcoded 5' primer and a J-beta primer mix that a second PCR of roughly 7 to 12 cycles was run. TCRdb passed the 5' RACE reads through MiXCR, listing each CDR3 protein once. The profile shows around 1.5 million distinct CDR3 sequences, roughly 32% of them singletons. Germline lookup yields CDR1 DFQATT and CDR2 SNEGSKA (reference sequence). The CDR3 contains 14 residues. The V gene end was trimmed by 3 bases and the J gene end by 4 bases; junction bases not matched to a gene: 7. Overall study results and limits: Unsorted PBMC material precluded a definitive naive versus antigen-experienced comparison.

The receptor was derived from a woman under 40 in good health. What was sequenced was blood. The rearrangement uses TRBV20-1 and TRBJ2-3, with 7 bases that match TRBD2. The CDR3 is CSARYTAGSDTQYF. Here the CDR3 DNA reads TGCAGTGCTAGGTATACAGCGGGGTCAGATACGCAGTATTTT.